Reported below is one T cell receptor (beta chain). The antigen remains unidentified. The primer mix had 52 TRBV and 13 TRBJ primers. Profiling relied on immunoSEQ multiplex PCR, and the TCRdb table lists in-frame clones only, not all of them. The sample shows about 15,000 clones, 84% of them seen only once. A couple of CD3G-deficient patients had more severe autoimmunity; all had some. CDR3 length: 13 residues. V was cut by 5 bases and J by 5 bases, with 12 bases left in between. CDR1 and CDR2 (germline): MNHNS, SASEGT. The data were taken from a study of regulatory T cells. Study-wide results and limits: Regulatory T cells showed the strongest V-J pair restriction and V/J gene skewing among patient repertoires. Hydrophobic residues at CDR3 positions 6 and 7 were enriched in conventional CD4+ T cells of CD3G-deficient patients.

The sequencing input was conventional CD4+ T cells sorted from blood. The receptor was derived from a person aged 25 to 40 with CD3G deficiency. This sequence joins TRBV6-1 and TRBJ1-1; D is perhaps TRBD1 (5 bases). The CDR3 DNA reads as TGTGCCAGCAGTCTTCGGGGGGGGACTGAAGCTTTCTTT. This codes for CASSLRGGTEAFF.